These 6 T cell receptor beta chains came from one sample sequenced in a study of shared clonotypes between healthy human individuals. The method was immunoSEQ multiplex PCR; TCRdb's version includes in-frame clones alone and lacks a portion of them. This sample has about 1.5 million clones, with over 95% found just once. The sequencing sample was made of naive CD4+ T cells sorted from blood. Subset described: CD45RA+ positively selected. These receptors were collected from a young man in good health.

J is TRBJ2-3 and V is TRBV7-2; a weak D match, TRBD2 (5 bases). Deletions cut 5 bases from V and 5 bases from J, with 17 bases between. This CDR3 comprises 15 residues. Germline loops: CDR1 SGHTA, CDR2 FQGNSA. The CDR3 loop is CASSPQTFRGDTQYF. CDR3 DNA: TGTGCCAGCAGCCCCCAGACGTTTCGGGGAGATACGCAGTATTTT. Full variable domain (missing parts from reference TRBV7-2 and TRBJ2-3): GAGVSQSPSNKVTEKGKDVELRCDPISGHTALYWYRQSLGQGLEFLIYFQGNSAPDKSGLPSDRFSAERTGGSVSTLTIQRTQQEDSAVYLCASSPQTFRGDTQYFGPGTRLTVL.

This clone showed up just once. V gene TRBV6-1 combines with J gene TRBJ2-7; TRBD1 agrees at 7 bases. J was trimmed by 2 bases and V by 6 bases; bases with no gene match: 7. CDR1 and CDR2 (germline): MNHNS, SASEGT. There are 14 residues in the CDR3. CDR3 amino acids: CASRADREAYEQYF. DNA of the CDR3: TGTGCCAGCAGAGCCGACAGGGAAGCCTACGAGCAGTACTTC.

The genes are TRBV5-6 and TRBJ2-3; 16 bases map to TRBD2. Germline values: CDR1 SGHDT, CDR2 YYEEEE. V lost 2 bases and J lost 4; bases outside the gene matches: 10. CDR3 size: 19 residues. As DNA, the CDR3 is TGTGCCAGCAGCTTTGGGACTAGCGGGAGGGCCAGATGGGCAGATACGCAGTATTTT. The encoded protein is CASSFGTSGRARWADTQYF.

V gene TRBV4-1 combines with J gene TRBJ1-5, with TRBD1 matching 9 bases. V trimming: 0 bases; J trimming: 4 bases; junction bases outside the gene matches: 13. Germline V gene data show CDR1 as MGHRA and CDR2 as YSYEKL. The CDR3 runs to 19 residues. CDR3 in amino acids: CASSQEIGTGKSLNQPQHF. For the CDR3, the DNA is TGCGCCAGCAGCCAAGAGATCGGGACAGGGAAATCTCTAAATCAGCCCCAGCATTTT.

The V and J genes are TRBV18 and TRBJ1-4; weak D call: TRBD1 (6 bases). The germline V gene encodes CDR1 KGHSH and CDR2 LQKENI. CDR3 size: 15 residues. V lost 2 bases to trimming and J lost 4 bases, with 11 bases between them. The CDR3 sequence: CASSPRTALNEKLFF. The CDR3 DNA sequence: TGTGCCAGCTCACCAAGGACAGCCCTTAATGAAAAACTGTTTTTT.

This chain joins TRBV9 and TRBJ2-2, with D hard to call. Germline CDR1 SGDLS, CDR2 YYNGEE. The CDR3 has 16 residues. V gave up 2 bases and J gave up 8 bases, with 19 bases separating them. The CDR3 nucleotides read TGTGCCAGCAGCGTCCATGCTAGAAATTCCCTGGGGGAGCTGTTTTTT. This gives the protein CASSVHARNSLGELFF.